The 2 T cell receptor beta chains presented below share a single source sample, sequenced in a study of draining lymph node invasion in breast cancer. Sorting for CD4+ CD45RA- CD25- cells yielded memory conventional CD4 T cells. MiXCR was run by TCRdb on the bulk RNA-seq reads, yielding one entry per CDR3 protein. The table records a few thousand distinct CDR3 sequences, roughly 81% of them present only once. The source material was sorted memory CD4+ effector T cells from a lymph node. These receptors were obtained from a female donor with luminal breast cancer.

CDR3 in DNA: TGTGCCAGCGGGAGGACAGGCCGAAACACTGAAGCTTTCTTT. Translating it yields CASGRTGRNTEAFF. The chain joins TRBV2 to TRBJ1-1; 7 bases line up with TRBD1. The germline gives CDR1 SNHLY, CDR2 FYNNEI. This CDR3 contains 14 residues. V was clipped by 8 bases and J by 2 bases; unmatched bases: 8.

The chain is built from TRBV2 and TRBJ2-2; no clear D. Per germline, CDR1 SNHLY and CDR2 FYNNEI. The germline V and J ends were trimmed by 6 bases and 1 base, with 9 bases remaining between them. The CDR3 contains 14 residues. The CDR3, as DNA: TGTGCCAGCAGCGCCCCGCGGAACACCGGGGAGCTGTTTTTT. Protein product: CASSAPRNTGELFF. Using reference TRBV2 and TRBJ2-2 for the parts outside the CDR3, the full variable domain is EPEVTQTPSHQVTQMGQEVILRCVPISNHLYFYWYRQILGQKVEFLVSFYNNEISEKSEIFDDQFSVERPDGSNFTLKIRSTKLEDSAMYFCASSAPRNTGELFFGEGSRLTVL.